This entry is about one T cell receptor (beta chain). The antigen is not known. Random hexamers were used to reverse transcribe the RNA input (roughly 0.5 to 1 ug). TCRdb re-called the immunoSEQ multiplex PCR reads through MiXCR, storing one row per CDR3 protein. The table shows 80,000 to 95,000 distinct CDR3 sequences, with approximately 93% occurring only once. The sample is drawn from a study of CD8 T cells in Susac syndrome. The germline gives CDR1 GTSNPN, CDR2 SVGIG (reference sequence). The V end was cut by 6 bases, the J end by 0 bases, with 0 bases between. The CDR3 is 11 amino acids. The Susac syndrome patients fit the recently defined diagnostic criteria for definite or probable disease. The study's findings and limits: Peak Susac CD8+ clonal expansion occurred in TEMRA cells and active patients.

The chain couples TRBV30 to TRBJ2-6; D gene ambiguous. The receptor was derived from a human donor with Susac syndrome. The sample comprised CD8+ T cells from PBMCs. The CDR3 sequence is CACSGANVLTF. The CDR3 DNA sequence: TGTGCCTGCTCTGGGGCCAACGTCCTGACTTTC.